This is a list of T cell receptor beta chains from one sample in a study of response to subunit inactivated influenza vaccine. One entry per CDR3 protein, called by TCRdb with MiXCR from the RT-PCR reads. The data hold hundreds of thousands of distinct CDR3 sequences, with 14% observed a single time. Sequenced material: PBMCs from blood, taken 14 days before vaccination. Receptors were obtained from a man aged 45 to 65 who received an inactivated influenza vaccine. Each CDR3 is given without its conserved first and last residue. Fields, in order: CDR3 protein, CDR3 length, V gene.

cdr3_aa: ATSRELARNTGELF
cdr3_length: 14
v_call: TRBV15

cdr3_aa: ASSISPGGSEQY
cdr3_length: 12
v_call: TRBV19

cdr3_aa: ASSSPLAEGDNEQF
cdr3_length: 14
v_call: TRBV11-3

cdr3_aa: ASSSSGAEAF
cdr3_length: 10
v_call: TRBV6-5

cdr3_aa: SALPGLNEQF
cdr3_length: 10
v_call: TRBV20-1

cdr3_aa: ASSWDMSQKQLF
cdr3_length: 12
v_call: TRBV7-2

cdr3_aa: SAVGSQETQY
cdr3_length: 10
v_call: TRBV20-1

cdr3_aa: ASSLTAPLPVECQPQH
cdr3_length: 16
v_call: TRBV5-1

cdr3_aa: ASSLQDRGRRGYT
cdr3_length: 13
v_call: TRBV27

cdr3_aa: ASSQLGRTKRDGYT
cdr3_length: 14
v_call: TRBV11-2

cdr3_aa: ASSFNTPSYGYT
cdr3_length: 12
v_call: TRBV28

cdr3_aa: ASSQDRPGGGRGGYT
cdr3_length: 15
v_call: TRBV4-3

cdr3_aa: AVNRGLQSDTQY
cdr3_length: 12
v_call: TRBV10-3

cdr3_aa: AISTRSANNEQF
cdr3_length: 12
v_call: TRBV10-3

cdr3_aa: ASTGGYNSPLH
cdr3_length: 11
v_call: TRBV2

cdr3_aa: ASSVPVGKNNEQF
cdr3_length: 13
v_call: TRBV5-4

cdr3_aa: ASAWTGSYEQY
cdr3_length: 11
v_call: TRBV19

cdr3_aa: SAPGTGNTEAF
cdr3_length: 11
v_call: TRBV20-1

cdr3_aa: SARDRRLSRTGELF
cdr3_length: 14
v_call: TRBV20-1

cdr3_aa: ASSLAREQETQY
cdr3_length: 12
v_call: TRBV5-4

cdr3_aa: SAQTDTGELF
cdr3_length: 10
v_call: TRBV20-1

cdr3_aa: ASSFTGATVTDTQY
cdr3_length: 14
v_call: TRBV5-6

cdr3_aa: ASSLKGNTEAF
cdr3_length: 11
v_call: TRBV12-3/TRBV12-4

cdr3_aa: SVAGDRGFYEQY
cdr3_length: 12
v_call: TRBV29-1

cdr3_aa: AIATSGSYTGELF
cdr3_length: 13
v_call: TRBV10-3

cdr3_aa: ASSPRTGPSTVELF
cdr3_length: 14
v_call: TRBV11-2

cdr3_aa: ASRFHGGRIETQY
cdr3_length: 13
v_call: TRBV5-4

cdr3_aa: ASSWAGNSNQPQH
cdr3_length: 13
v_call: TRBV2

cdr3_aa: ASSTLAGDYNEQF
cdr3_length: 13
v_call: TRBV6-5

cdr3_aa: ASITGTSGPDEQF
cdr3_length: 13
v_call: TRBV12-3/TRBV12-4

cdr3_aa: SASGLAGGGSNEQF
cdr3_length: 14
v_call: TRBV20-1

cdr3_aa: ASSLADGSSYEQY
cdr3_length: 13
v_call: TRBV6-1

cdr3_aa: SARDGRTRIYEQY
cdr3_length: 13
v_call: TRBV20-1

cdr3_aa: SAPTGGRSEKLF
cdr3_length: 12
v_call: TRBV20-1

cdr3_aa: ASSNPPGREVFYNEQF
cdr3_length: 16
v_call: TRBV6-2/TRBV6-3

cdr3_aa: ASSLERQIYNEQF
cdr3_length: 13
v_call: TRBV5-1

cdr3_aa: ASSERWGAPDTQY
cdr3_length: 13
v_call: TRBV6-1

cdr3_aa: ASSRLSQETQY
cdr3_length: 11
v_call: TRBV5-1

cdr3_aa: ASSRTPVYEQY
cdr3_length: 11
v_call: TRBV7-8

cdr3_aa: ASSLSANPTNEQY
cdr3_length: 13
v_call: TRBV7-6

cdr3_aa: ASSLNTVETQY
cdr3_length: 11
v_call: TRBV7-3

cdr3_aa: SAPGLAGDYEQY
cdr3_length: 12
v_call: TRBV20-1

cdr3_aa: ASSYAALGTYEQY
cdr3_length: 13
v_call: TRBV6-5

cdr3_aa: AAGLGPRSGANVLT
cdr3_length: 14
v_call: TRBV7-8

cdr3_aa: ASSLYFAGSAVNYGYT
cdr3_length: 16
v_call: TRBV5-1

cdr3_aa: ASSEKRGPNNEQF
cdr3_length: 13
v_call: TRBV6-4

cdr3_aa: ASSQDHRLKSSYNEQF
cdr3_length: 16
v_call: TRBV3-1

cdr3_aa: ASSGGLGPSSYEQY
cdr3_length: 14
v_call: TRBV9

cdr3_aa: ATSRPQRRSLATQY
cdr3_length: 14
v_call: TRBV15

cdr3_aa: ASRIQGAGTGELF
cdr3_length: 13
v_call: TRBV2

cdr3_aa: SPRDRVNFVQY
cdr3_length: 11
v_call: TRBV20-1

cdr3_aa: SAREQTNYGYT
cdr3_length: 11
v_call: TRBV20-1

cdr3_aa: ASSLVPGLNTEAF
cdr3_length: 13
v_call: TRBV7-8

cdr3_aa: ASSFRTAYEQY
cdr3_length: 11
v_call: TRBV7-8